The 9 T cell receptor beta chains in this list originate from one sample, sequenced in a study of cytomegalovirus exposure and HLA in healthy donors (dated by TCRdb to about 2017). Library generation was performed with the immunoSEQ multiplex PCR assay. The multiplex PCR relied on a mix of 60 forward primers for TCR Vbeta segments and 13 reverse primers for TCR Jbeta segments. TCRdb took this table from immuneACCESS and kept in-frame rearrangements with V and J called. Such tables lack part of the clones; where checked against another copy, unresolved V genes explain under half of the gap, and the rest is unexplained. In this sample the table shows around 170,000 clones, roughly 80% of which occur a single time. The ten largest clones capture about 6% of the sample. The sequenced sample was PBMCs. All receptors come from a middle-aged man in good health and CMV-seropositive.

The chain combines TRBV7-2 with TRBJ2-3; 7 bases line up with TRBD1. J gave up 10 bases and V 1 base, and 5 bases lay outside the gene matches. This CDR3 is 13 amino acids long. Germline lookup yields CDR1 SGHTA and CDR2 FQGNSA. Here the CDR3 reads CASSLVSTGAQYF. The CDR3 DNA sequence: TGTGCCAGCAGCTTAGTGAGCACAGGGGCGCAGTATTTT.

The rearrangement links TRBV2 to TRBJ2-7, with a possible D match to TRBD1 (6 bases). There are 14 residues in the CDR3. CDR1 SNHLY and CDR2 FYNNEI come from the germline V gene. V lost 5 bases and J 0 bases, leaving 11 bases between the germline ends. The CDR3 loop reads CASSPDRFSYEQYF. CDR3 nucleotide sequence: TGTGCCAGCAGTCCTGACAGGTTCTCCTACGAGCAGTACTTC.

A few counts support this clone. This chain connects TRBV10-2 to TRBJ2-5, with D perhaps TRBD2 (5 bases). CDR1 is WSHSY, CDR2 SAAADI, per germline. CDR3 length: 14 amino acids. Trimming stripped 3 bases from V and 5 bases from J, with 13 bases between. CDR3 amino acids: CASSDPRVGETQYF. The CDR3 DNA sequence: TGCGCCAGCAGTGACCCGAGGGTTGGTGAGACCCAGTACTTC.

This clone was detected only once. This chain connects TRBV18 to TRBJ2-7; the match to TRBD2 covers 7 bases. CDR3 length: 15 residues. CDR1 and CDR2 from the germline V gene are KGHSH and LQKENI. Unmatched junction bases numbered 7, after V lost 1 base and J lost 4 bases. The DNA for the CDR3 is TGTGCCAGCTCACCACGGGAGGGGAGAGGATACGAGCAGTACTTC. Protein: CASSPREGRGYEQYF.

The chain recombines TRBV6-5 with TRBJ2-1, with 10 bases matching TRBD2. This CDR3 has 16 amino acids. Germline V gene data show CDR1 as MNHEY and CDR2 as SVGAGI. Losses at the gene ends were 0 bases for V and 9 bases for J; bases not matched to a gene: 8. The DNA for the CDR3 is TGTGCCAGCAGTTACTCCGGGCTAGCGGGGGCGCTTGAGCAGTTCTTC. This gives the protein CASSYSGLAGALEQFF.

Regarding this clone: The junction and the germline gene differ at one end; a read error may be behind it. The rearrangement joins TRBV7-9 to TRBJ2-5, with D uncertain. The germline V gene has CDR1 SEHNR and CDR2 FQNEAQ (reference sequence). The CDR3 runs to 16 residues. The CDR3 bases are TGTTCCAGCAGCACCGTAGTAGGTGGGCCCCAAGAGACCCAGTACTTC. Translating it yields CSSSTVVGGPQETQYF.

The chain links TRBV19 to TRBJ2-1; 13 bases fit TRBD2. The trim removed 5 bases at V and 5 bases at J, leaving 6 bases unmatched. Germline V lookup: CDR1 LNHDA, CDR2 SQIVND (reference sequence). This CDR3 contains 16 residues. CDR3: CASSSTSGGIDNEQFF. CDR3 nucleotides: TGTGCCAGTAGTTCGACTAGCGGGGGGATAGACAATGAGCAGTTCTTC.

This clone was seen a handful of times. The genes are TRBV9 and TRBJ2-7, with 9 bases aligning to TRBD1. The CDR3 is 16 residues long. Germline CDR1 SGDLS, CDR2 YYNGEE. V shed 0 bases, J shed 1 base, and the junction held 5 bases outside the gene matches. CDR3 residues: CASSVGGQGPSYEQYF. CDR3 DNA: TGTGCCAGCAGCGTAGGGGGACAGGGCCCTTCCTACGAGCAGTACTTC.

The chain carries TRBV30 and TRBJ2-2; D is ambiguous. The CDR3 loop spans 12 amino acids. CDR1 and CDR2 from the germline V gene are GTSNPN and SVGIG (reference sequence). Trimming stripped 0 bases from V and 7 bases from J, with 6 bases between. DNA for the CDR3: TGTGCCTGGAGTGTACAAGACGGGGAGCTGTTTTTT. Protein product: CAWSVQDGELFF.